This is a list of T cell receptor beta chains from one sample in a study of CD8+ T cells in alopecia areata. Measured with immunoSEQ multiplex PCR; TCRdb has only the in-frame clones, and not every one. The data hold 100,000 to 130,000 clones, with 45% to 60% observed a single time. The sequenced sample was NKG2D-low CD8+ T cells sorted from blood. These receptors came from a human donor with alopecia areata. Both conserved end residues are trimmed from each CDR3.

cdr3_aa	v_call	cdr3_length	j_call
ASRDYNEQF	TRBV2	9	TRBJ2-1
SVPGQEYYGYT	TRBV29-1	11	TRBJ1-2
ASSQGITNTGELF	TRBV4-2	13	TRBJ2-2
ASSHDTLGGTEAF	TRBV4-2	13	TRBJ1-1
ASSLTGDEQY	TRBV7-2	10	TRBJ2-7
ASSYYPTTNNEQF	TRBV6-5	13	TRBJ2-1
ASSLRQPQH	TRBV5-4	9	TRBJ1-5
ASKRLAGDEQF	TRBV2	11	TRBJ2-1
ASNLAGGPTGELF	TRBV5-1	13	TRBJ2-2
ASSQEGRNEQF	TRBV9	11	TRBJ2-1
ASSLVGDEQF	TRBV11-2	10	TRBJ2-1
ASSLVAGANEQY	TRBV5-1	12	TRBJ2-7
ASGLVGYNEQF	TRBV12-5	11	TRBJ2-1
SVSTAEGNQPQH	TRBV29-1	12	TRBJ1-5
ASRTDRLAGAYNEQF	TRBV25-1	15	TRBJ2-1
ASSPDREETQY	TRBV28	11	TRBJ2-5
ASSGTSGGKEQF	TRBV5-4	12	TRBJ2-1
ASSLGGAAVTIY	TRBV5-6	12	TRBJ1-3
ASSRQGNTDTQY	TRBV19	12	TRBJ2-3
SVEGGKSYNEQF	TRBV29-1	12	TRBJ2-1
ASSSSPREQY	TRBV5-1	10	TRBJ2-7